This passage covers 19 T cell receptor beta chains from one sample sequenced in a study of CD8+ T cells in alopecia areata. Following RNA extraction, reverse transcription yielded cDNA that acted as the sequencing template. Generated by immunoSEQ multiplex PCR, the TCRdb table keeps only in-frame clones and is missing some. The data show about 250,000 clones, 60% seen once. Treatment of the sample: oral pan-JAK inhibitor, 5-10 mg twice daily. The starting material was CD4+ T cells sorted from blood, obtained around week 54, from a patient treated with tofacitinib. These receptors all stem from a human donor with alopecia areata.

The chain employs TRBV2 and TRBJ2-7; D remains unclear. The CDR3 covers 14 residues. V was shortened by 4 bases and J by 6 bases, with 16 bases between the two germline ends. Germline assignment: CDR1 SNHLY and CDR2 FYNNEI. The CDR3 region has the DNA TGTGCCAGCAGTGCCGTTTGGGCCGCAAGCGAGCAGTACTTC. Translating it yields CASSAVWAASEQYF.

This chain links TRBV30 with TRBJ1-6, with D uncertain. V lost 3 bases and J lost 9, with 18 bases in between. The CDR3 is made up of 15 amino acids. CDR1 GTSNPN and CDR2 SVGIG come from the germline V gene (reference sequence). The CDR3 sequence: CAWRPAGGEASPLHF. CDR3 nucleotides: TGTGCCTGGAGACCGGCTGGCGGGGAGGCTTCACCCCTCCACTTT.

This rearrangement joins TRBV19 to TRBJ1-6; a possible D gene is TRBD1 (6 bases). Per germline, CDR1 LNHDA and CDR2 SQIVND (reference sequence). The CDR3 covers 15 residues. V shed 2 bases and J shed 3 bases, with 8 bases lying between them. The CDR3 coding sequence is TGTGCCAGTAGTATAAACAGGGACTATAATTCACCCCTCCACTTT. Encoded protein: CASSINRDYNSPLHF.

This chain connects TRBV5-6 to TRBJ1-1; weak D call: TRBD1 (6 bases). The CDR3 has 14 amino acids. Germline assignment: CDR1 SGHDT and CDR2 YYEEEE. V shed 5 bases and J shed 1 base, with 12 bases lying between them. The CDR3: CASSPGHPNTEAFF. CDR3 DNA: TGTGCCAGCAGTCCGGGACACCCGAACACTGAAGCTTTCTTT. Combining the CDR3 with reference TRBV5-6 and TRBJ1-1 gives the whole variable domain DAGVTQSPTHLIKTRGQQVTLRCSPKSGHDTVSWYQQALGQGPQFIFQYYEEEERQRGNFPDRFSGHQFPNYSSELNVNALLLGDSALYLCASSPGHPNTEAFFGQGTRLTVV.

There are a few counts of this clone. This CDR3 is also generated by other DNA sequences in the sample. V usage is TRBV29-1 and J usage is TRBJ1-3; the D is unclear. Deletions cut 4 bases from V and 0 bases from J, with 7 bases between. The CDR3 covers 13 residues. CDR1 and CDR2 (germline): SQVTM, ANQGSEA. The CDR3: CSVGQSSGNTIYF. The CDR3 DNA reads TGCAGCGTTGGTCAGTCCTCTGGAAACACCATATATTTT.

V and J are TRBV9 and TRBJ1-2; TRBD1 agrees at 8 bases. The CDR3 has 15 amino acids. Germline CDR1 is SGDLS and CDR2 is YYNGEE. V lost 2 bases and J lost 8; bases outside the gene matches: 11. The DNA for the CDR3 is TGTGCCAGCAGCGTCGAAGGACAGGGAATAAGCGGCTACACCTTC. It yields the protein CASSVEGQGISGYTF.

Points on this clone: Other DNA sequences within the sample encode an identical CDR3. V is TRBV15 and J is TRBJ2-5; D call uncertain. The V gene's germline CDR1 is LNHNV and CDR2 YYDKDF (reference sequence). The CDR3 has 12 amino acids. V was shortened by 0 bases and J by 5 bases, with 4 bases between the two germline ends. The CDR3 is CATSRDWETQYF. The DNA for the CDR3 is TGTGCCACCAGCAGAGACTGGGAGACCCAGTACTTC.

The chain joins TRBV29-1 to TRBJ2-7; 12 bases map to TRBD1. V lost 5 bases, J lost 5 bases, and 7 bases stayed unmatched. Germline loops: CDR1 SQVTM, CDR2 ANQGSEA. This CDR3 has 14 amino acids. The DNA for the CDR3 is TGCAGCGTTTATTCCGGGACAGGGGGCGACGAGCAGTACTTC. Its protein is CSVYSGTGGDEQYF.

The CDR3 region has the DNA TGCAGCGTTGGCGGGGGAAATTACAATGAGCAGTTCTTC. Residues: CSVGGGNYNEQFF. The V and J genes are TRBV29-1 and TRBJ2-1, with 7 bases matching TRBD2. This CDR3 region has 13 residues. J gave up 4 bases and V 4 bases, and 4 bases lay outside the gene matches. Germline CDR1 reads SQVTM; CDR2 reads ANQGSEA.

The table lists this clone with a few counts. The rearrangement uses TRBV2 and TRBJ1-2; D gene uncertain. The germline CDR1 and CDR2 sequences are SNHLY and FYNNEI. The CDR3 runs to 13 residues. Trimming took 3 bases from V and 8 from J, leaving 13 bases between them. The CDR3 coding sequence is TGTGCCAGCAGTGAGGACGGGGAATACGGCTACACCTTC. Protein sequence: CASSEDGEYGYTF.

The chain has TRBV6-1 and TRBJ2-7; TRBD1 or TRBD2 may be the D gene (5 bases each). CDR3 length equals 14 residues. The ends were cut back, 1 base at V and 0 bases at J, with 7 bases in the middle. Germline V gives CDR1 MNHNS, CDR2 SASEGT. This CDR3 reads CASSEVGGSYEQYF. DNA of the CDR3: TGTGCCAGCAGTGAAGTTGGGGGCTCCTACGAGCAGTACTTC.

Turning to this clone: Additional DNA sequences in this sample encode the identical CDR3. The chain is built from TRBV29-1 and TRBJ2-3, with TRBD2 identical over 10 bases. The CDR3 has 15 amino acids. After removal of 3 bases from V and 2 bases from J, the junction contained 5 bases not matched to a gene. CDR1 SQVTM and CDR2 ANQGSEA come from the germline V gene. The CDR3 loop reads CSVDRTSGDTDTQYF. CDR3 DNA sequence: TGCAGCGTTGACCGTACTAGCGGGGACACAGATACGCAGTATTTT.

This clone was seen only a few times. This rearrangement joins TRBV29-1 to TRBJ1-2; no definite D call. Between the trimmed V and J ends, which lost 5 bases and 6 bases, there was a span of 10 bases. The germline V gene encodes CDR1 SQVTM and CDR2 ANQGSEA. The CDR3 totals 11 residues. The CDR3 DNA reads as TGCAGCGTTAGTCCGGAAGATGGCTACACCTTC. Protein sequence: CSVSPEDGYTF.

The CDR3 coding sequence is TGCGCCAGCAGCCAAGGGATTACAGGGTCTAACTATGGCTACACCTTC. Protein product: CASSQGITGSNYGYTF. The chain carries TRBV4-3 and TRBJ1-2, with D maybe TRBD1 (6 bases). Germline values: CDR1 LGHNA, CDR2 YSLEER. With 1 base removed from V and 0 bases from J, the gap between germline ends came to 12 bases. CDR3 length equals 16 residues.

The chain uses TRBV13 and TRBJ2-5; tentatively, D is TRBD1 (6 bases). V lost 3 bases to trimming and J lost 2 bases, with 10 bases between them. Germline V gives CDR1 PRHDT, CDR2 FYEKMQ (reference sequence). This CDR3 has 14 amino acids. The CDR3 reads CASSFGQIQETQYF. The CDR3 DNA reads TGTGCCAGCAGCTTCGGACAGATTCAAGAGACCCAGTACTTC.

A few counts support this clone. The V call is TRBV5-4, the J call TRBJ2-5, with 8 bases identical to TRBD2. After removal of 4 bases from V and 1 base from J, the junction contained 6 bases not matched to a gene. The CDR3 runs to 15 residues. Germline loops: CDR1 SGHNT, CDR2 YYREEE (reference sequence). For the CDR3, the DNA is TGTGCCAGCAGCCCCGGGGGGGGAGGCCAAGAGACCCAGTACTTC. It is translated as CASSPGGGGQETQYF.

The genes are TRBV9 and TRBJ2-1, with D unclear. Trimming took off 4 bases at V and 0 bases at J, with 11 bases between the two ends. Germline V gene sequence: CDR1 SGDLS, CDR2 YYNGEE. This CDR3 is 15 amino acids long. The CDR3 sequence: CASSPLRVSYNEQFF. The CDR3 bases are TGTGCCAGCAGCCCCCTTAGGGTCTCCTACAATGAGCAGTTCTTC. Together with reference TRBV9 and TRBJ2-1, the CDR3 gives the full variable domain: DSGVTQTPKHLITATGQRVTLRCSPRSGDLSVYWYQQSLDQGLQFLIQYYNGEERAKGNILERFSAQQFPDLHSELNLSSLELGDSALYFCASSPLRVSYNEQFFGPGTRLTVL.

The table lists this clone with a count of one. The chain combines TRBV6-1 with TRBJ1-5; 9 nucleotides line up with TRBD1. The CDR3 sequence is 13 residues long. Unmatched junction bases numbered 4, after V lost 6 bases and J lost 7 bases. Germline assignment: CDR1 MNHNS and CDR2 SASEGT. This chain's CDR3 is CASRRQGEQPQHF. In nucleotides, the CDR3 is TGTGCCAGCAGAAGACAGGGGGAGCAGCCCCAGCATTTT.

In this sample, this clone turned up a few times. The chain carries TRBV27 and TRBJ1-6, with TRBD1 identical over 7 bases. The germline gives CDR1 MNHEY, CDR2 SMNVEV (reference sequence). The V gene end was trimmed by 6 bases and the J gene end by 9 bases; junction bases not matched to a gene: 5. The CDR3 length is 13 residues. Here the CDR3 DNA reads TGTGCCAGCAGAAGACAGGGAGGTTCACCCCTCCACTTT. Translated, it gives CASRRQGGSPLHF.